Listed below are T cell receptor beta chains from one sample, sequenced in a study of T cell responses to AZD1222 COVID-19 vaccine. Profiled with immunoSEQ multiplex PCR; TCRdb holds only in-frame clones, not every one. Of roughly 200,000 clones in the sample, roughly 92% were seen once. The specimen was peripheral blood, collected 28 days after the second dose of the MenACWY control vaccine. These TCRs come from an adult who received the MenACWY meningococcal vaccine as a control. CDR3s include the opening cysteine and the closing phenylalanine or tryptophan. The D gene is left open where the match is weak. Clone size, where shown, is once, few, many, or a class for clones that have expanded.

v_call	cdr3_length	clone_size	d_call	j_call	cdr3_aa	cdr3_nt
TRBV5-1	22	.	TRBD2	TRBJ2-1	CASSFEFRGLAGGKHPYNEQFF	TGCGCCAGCAGCTTTGAATTTAGGGGACTAGCGGGAGGAAAACATCCCTACAATGAGCAGTTCTTC
TRBV30	13	once	.	TRBJ1-1	CAWIWADNTEAFF	TGTGCCTGGATTTGGGCGGACAACACTGAAGCTTTCTTT
TRBV5-6	17	.	.	TRBJ1-1	CASSFGLSGGSDTEAFF	TGTGCCAGCAGCTTTGGTTTGAGTGGGGGGTCGGACACTGAAGCTTTCTTT
TRBV9	15	.	.	TRBJ1-6	CASSVDLGQSESLHF	TGTGCCAGCAGCGTAGATCTGGGACAATCCGAATCCCTCCACTTT
TRBV28	11	few	.	TRBJ1-2	CASSDNYGYTF	TGTGCCAGCAGTGACAACTATGGCTACACCTTC
TRBV10-3	14	.	TRBD1	TRBJ1-5	CAISGQGGNQPQHF	TGTGCCATCAGTGGACAGGGGGGCAATCAGCCCCAGCATTTT
TRBV5-1	12	.	.	TRBJ2-1	CASSFPGNEQFF	TGCGCCAGCAGCTTCCCCGGCAATGAGCAGTTCTTC
TRBV2	15	once	TRBD2	TRBJ2-1	CASSMISGRGNEQFF	TGTGCCAGCAGCATGATTAGCGGGAGGGGGAATGAGCAGTTCTTC
TRBV4-1	16	.	TRBD2	TRBJ2-7	CASSQNTQGLENEQYF	TGCGCCAGCAGCCAAAATACCCAGGGACTAGAAAACGAGCAGTACTTC
TRBV18	14	.	.	TRBJ1-5	CASSPSGENQPQHF	TGTGCCAGCTCACCTTCAGGGGAAAATCAGCCCCAGCATTTT
TRBV6-6	15	.	TRBD1	TRBJ1-5	CASSLLDRVGQPQHF	TGTGCCAGCAGCCTTCTGGACAGGGTAGGTCAGCCCCAGCATTTT
TRBV25-1	16	.	.	TRBJ1-1	CASSEGQGPMNTEAFF	TGTGCCAGCAGTGAAGGGCAGGGACCTATGAACACTGAAGCTTTCTTT
TRBV29-1	14	.	TRBD1	TRBJ2-7	CSARTGITSYEQYF	TGCAGCGCAAGGACAGGGATCACATCCTACGAGCAGTACTTC
TRBV9	13	once	.	TRBJ1-1	CASSVVLNTEAFF	TGTGCCAGCAGCGTAGTACTGAACACTGAAGCTTTCTTT
TRBV24-1	17	.	TRBD2	TRBJ2-5	CATSATGLAGVLETQYF	TGTGCCACCAGTGCTACCGGACTAGCGGGAGTCCTGGAGACCCAGTACTTC
TRBV7-2	14	.	.	TRBJ2-7	CASSLSTEVYEQYF	TGTGCCAGCAGCTTAAGTACAGAAGTCTACGAGCAGTACTTC
TRBV20-1	15	.	.	TRBJ2-2	CSASVAGLVGGELFF	TGCAGTGCTAGTGTCGCAGGTCTCGTAGGCGGGGAGCTGTTTTTT
TRBV19	13	.	.	TRBJ2-7	CASSMRGSYEQYF	TGTGCCAGTAGTATGAGGGGTTCCTACGAGCAGTACTTC
TRBV6-5	16	.	.	TRBJ2-2	CASSYTAGLYTGELFF	TGTGCCAGCAGTTACACGGCAGGGCTGTACACCGGGGAGCTGTTTTTT
TRBV7-2	17	.	.	TRBJ2-2	CASSRTVLGKYTGELFF	TGTGCCAGCAGCCGGACCGTTTTAGGGAAATACACCGGGGAGCTGTTTTTT
TRBV27	15	.	TRBD1	TRBJ2-1	CASTSGTASYNEQFF	TGTGCCAGCACATCCGGGACAGCCTCCTACAATGAGCAGTTCTTC
TRBV11-3	18	.	.	TRBJ1-4	CASSLPLDAPIYNEKLFF	TGTGCCAGCAGCTTACCCCTGGACGCCCCCATTTATAATGAAAAACTGTTTTTT
TRBV25-1	10	.	.	TRBJ2-5	CASSRETQYF	TGTGCCAGCAGTAGAGAGACCCAGTACTTC
TRBV9	17	.	TRBD1	TRBJ2-5	CASSAGVGWTGRETQYF	TGTGCCAGCAGCGCTGGGGTGGGTTGGACAGGGAGAGAGACCCAGTACTTC
TRBV6-5	14	.	.	TRBJ1-5	CASSPGPRNQPQHF	TGTGCCAGCAGCCCCGGTCCCCGCAATCAGCCCCAGCATTTT
TRBV7-9	13	.	TRBD1	TRBJ1-2	CASSVAGGGGYTF	TGTGCCAGCAGCGTGGCAGGGGGCGGTGGCTACACCTTC
TRBV7-2	15	.	.	TRBJ2-5	CASSLIRNRGETQYF	TGTGCCAGCAGCTTAATCCGGAATCGGGGGGAGACCCAGTACTTC
TRBV7-8	14	once	TRBD1	TRBJ1-2	CASSPKDRASGYTF	TGTGCCAGCAGCCCCAAGGACAGGGCAAGTGGCTACACCTTC
TRBV24-1	12	.	.	TRBJ1-2	CATRSREDGYTF	TGTGCCACCAGATCCCGGGAGGATGGCTACACCTTC
TRBV28	13	.	.	TRBJ1-5	CASTSPGYQPQHF	TGTGCCAGCACCTCACCGGGGTACCAGCCCCAGCATTTT
TRBV2	11	.	.	TRBJ2-5	CASSLERAQYF	TGTGCCAGCAGTTTGGAGCGAGCCCAGTACTTC
TRBV18	15	.	TRBD1	TRBJ2-1	CASSSDRGHYNEQFF	TGTGCCAGCTCCTCCGACAGGGGGCATTACAATGAGCAGTTCTTC
TRBV30	10	.	.	TRBJ2-3	CALGLDTQYF	TGTGCCCTGGGTCTAGATACGCAGTATTTT
TRBV3-1/TRBV3-2	13	.	.	TRBJ2-7	CASSQDRTVEQYF	TGTGCCAGCAGCCAAGACCGAACAGTCGAGCAGTACTTC
TRBV7-6	14	.	.	TRBJ2-7	CASSRRGQGYEQYF	TGTGCCAGCAGCCGTCGGGGGCAGGGCTACGAGCAGTACTTC
TRBV5-8	13	.	TRBD1	TRBJ2-1	CASSLLLGTGLFF	TGTGCCAGCAGCTTGTTGCTCGGGACAGGGCTATTCTTC
TRBV7-2	12	.	.	TRBJ2-5	CASSLGAETQYF	TGTGCCAGCAGTTTAGGGGCAGAGACCCAGTACTTC
TRBV19	14	.	.	TRBJ1-1	CASSIVQGYTEAFF	TGTGCCAGTAGTATAGTACAGGGATACACTGAAGCTTTCTTT
TRBV5-1	19	once	.	TRBJ1-3	CASSLTGSPPISSGNTIYF	TGCGCCAGCAGCTTGACGGGGTCGCCCCCGATTAGCTCTGGAAACACCATATATTTT
TRBV4-3	15	.	.	TRBJ2-3	CASSQDWAGRDTQYF	TGCGCCAGCAGCCAAGATTGGGCGGGACGTGATACGCAGTATTTT
TRBV30	14	.	TRBD1	TRBJ2-7	CAWKGQPSSYEQYF	TGTGCCTGGAAGGGACAGCCGAGCTCCTACGAGCAGTACTTC
TRBV28	17	.	.	TRBJ1-5	CASSLSGGQGGNQPQHF	TGTGCCAGCAGTTTAAGTGGAGGGCAGGGTGGCAATCAGCCCCAGCATTTT
TRBV9	15	.	.	TRBJ2-7	CASSVGASAPYEQYF	TGTGCCAGCAGCGTAGGGGCTAGCGCTCCCTACGAGCAGTACTTC
TRBV24-1	13	.	.	TRBJ1-5	CATSDSNNQPQHF	TGTGCCACCAGTGATTCGAACAATCAGCCCCAGCATTTT
TRBV7-2	15	.	.	TRBJ2-2	CASGSRIKVTGELFF	TGTGCCAGCGGATCGAGGATCAAGGTCACCGGGGAGCTGTTTTTT
TRBV11-2	15	.	.	TRBJ1-2	CASSLEVAGRDGYTF	TGTGCCAGCAGCTTAGAGGTCGCAGGAAGGGATGGCTACACCTTC
TRBV5-1	13	once	.	TRBJ2-2	CASSLGGNGELFF	TGCGCCAGCAGCTTGGGAGGAAACGGGGAGCTGTTTTTT
TRBV10-3	15	once	TRBD2	TRBJ2-7	CAISASGGASYEQYF	TGTGCCATCAGTGCTAGCGGGGGGGCTAGCTACGAGCAGTACTTC
TRBV6-6	13	.	.	TRBJ1-6	CASSPGRYSPLHF	TGTGCCAGCAGCCCAGGGAGGTATTCACCCCTCCACTTT
TRBV6-5	14	.	TRBD2	TRBJ2-1	CASSLSGSRNEQFF	TGTGCCAGCAGCCTGAGCGGGAGCCGCAATGAGCAGTTCTTC
TRBV7-2	16	.	.	TRBJ2-1	CASSLGPMRSYNEQFF	TGTGCCAGCAGCTTAGGGCCGATGAGGTCCTACAATGAGCAGTTCTTC
TRBV24-1	14	.	.	TRBJ2-3	CATSDPSPTDTQYF	TGTGCCACCAGTGACCCTTCGCCCACAGATACGCAGTATTTT
TRBV5-6	14	once	.	TRBJ1-1	CASSFNERTTEAFF	TGTGCCAGCAGCTTTAACGAGAGGACCACTGAAGCTTTCTTT
TRBV28	14	.	.	TRBJ2-4	CASSFGATKNIQYF	TGTGCCAGCAGTTTCGGGGCGACTAAAAACATTCAGTACTTC
TRBV5-1	15	.	TRBD1	TRBJ1-1	CASSSSTGMNTEAFF	TGCGCCAGCAGCTCGTCGACAGGGATGAACACTGAAGCTTTCTTT